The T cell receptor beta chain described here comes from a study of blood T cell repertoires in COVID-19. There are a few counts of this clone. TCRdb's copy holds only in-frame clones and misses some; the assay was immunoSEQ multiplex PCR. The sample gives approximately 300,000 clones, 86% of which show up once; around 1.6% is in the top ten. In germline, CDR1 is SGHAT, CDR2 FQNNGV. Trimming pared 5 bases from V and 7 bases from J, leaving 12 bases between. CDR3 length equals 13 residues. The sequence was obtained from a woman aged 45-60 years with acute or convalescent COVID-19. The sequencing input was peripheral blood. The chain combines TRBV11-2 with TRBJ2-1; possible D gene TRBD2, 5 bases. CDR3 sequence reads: CASSISTRNEQFF. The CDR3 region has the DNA TGTGCCAGCAGCATTTCTACTAGGAATGAGCAGTTCTTC.